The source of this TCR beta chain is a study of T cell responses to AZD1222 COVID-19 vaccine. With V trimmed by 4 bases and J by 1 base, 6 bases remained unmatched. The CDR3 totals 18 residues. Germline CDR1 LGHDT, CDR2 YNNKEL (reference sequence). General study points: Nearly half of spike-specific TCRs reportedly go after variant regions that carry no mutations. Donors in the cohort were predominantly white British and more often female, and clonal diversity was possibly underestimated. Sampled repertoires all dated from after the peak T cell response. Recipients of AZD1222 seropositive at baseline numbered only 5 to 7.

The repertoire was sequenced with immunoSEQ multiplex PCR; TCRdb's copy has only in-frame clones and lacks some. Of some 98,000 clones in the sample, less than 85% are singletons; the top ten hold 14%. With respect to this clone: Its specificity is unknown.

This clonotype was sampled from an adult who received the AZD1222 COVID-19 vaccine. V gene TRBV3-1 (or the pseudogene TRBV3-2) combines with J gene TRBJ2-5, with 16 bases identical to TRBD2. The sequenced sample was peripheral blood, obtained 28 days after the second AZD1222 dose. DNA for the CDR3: TGTGCCAGCAGCCCCGGGACTAGCGGGAGGGAGGGCCAAGAGACCCAGTACTTC. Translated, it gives CASSPGTSGREGQETQYF.